This passage covers 25 T cell receptor beta chains from one sample sequenced in a study of blood T cell repertoires in COVID-19. The data were produced by immunoSEQ multiplex PCR, yet TCRdb's version contains in-frame clones alone and is incomplete. This table holds approximately 130,000 clones, more than 70% found once. The sequencing input was peripheral blood. These receptor sequences come from a human donor in a cohort sampled during active COVID-19.

This chain joins TRBV5-5 and TRBJ2-3, with no clear D. Trimming cost V 4 bases and J 0 bases, with 3 bases left between them. CDR1 SGHKS and CDR2 YYEKEE come from the germline V gene (reference sequence). CDR3 length: 12 residues. CDR3 sequence reads: CASSPSTDTQYF. The CDR3 coding sequence is TGTGCCAGCAGCCCTAGCACAGATACGCAGTATTTT.

The table lists this clone with a few counts. The chain is built from TRBV2 and TRBJ2-7; D gene unclear. This CDR3 spans 14 amino acids. Germline V gene sequence: CDR1 SNHLY, CDR2 FYNNEI. With 1 base removed from V and 4 bases from J, the gap between germline ends came to 11 bases. CDR3 nucleotides: TGTGCCAGCAGTGAAGGTAGTGGTCTTTACGAGCAGTACTTC. It codes for CASSEGSGLYEQYF. Filled out from reference TRBV2 and TRBJ2-7, the complete variable domain reads EPEVTQTPSHQVTQMGQEVILRCVPISNHLYFYWYRQILGQKVEFLVSFYNNEISEKSEIFDDQFSVERPDGSNFTLKIRSTKLEDSAMYFCASSEGSGLYEQYFGPGTRLTVT.

This chain connects TRBV3-1 (or the pseudogene TRBV3-2) to TRBJ2-7, with 11 bases fitting TRBD1. The CDR3 covers 14 residues. Germline-derived CDR1 and CDR2 are LGHDT and YNNKEL (reference sequence). With V trimmed by 7 bases and J by 4 bases, 6 bases remained unmatched. CDR3 DNA sequence: TGTGCCAGCACCGCCGGGACAGGGGGTTACGAGCAGTACTTC. Translated: CASTAGTGGYEQYF.

The V gene is TRBV29-1, the J gene TRBJ1-1; a possible D gene is TRBD1 (5 bases). The CDR3 is made up of 11 amino acids. Trimming removed 5 bases from V and 6 bases from J, with 10 bases in between. Per germline, CDR1 SQVTM and CDR2 ANQGSEA. The CDR3 DNA reads as TGCAGCGTTTCCGACAGCTCTGAAGCTTTCTTT. Its protein is CSVSDSSEAFF.

The V and J genes are TRBV18 and TRBJ2-3; a weak D match, TRBD1 (7 bases). The CDR3 has 14 amino acids. Germline V CDR1 and CDR2: KGHSH, LQKENI. The V and J ends lost 5 bases and 1 base respectively, with 10 bases between them. CDR3 bases: TGTGCCAGCTCAACCAGGGGGGGCACAGATACGCAGTATTTT. The encoded protein is CASSTRGGTDTQYF.

The chain couples TRBV29-1 to TRBJ2-2; 8 positions match TRBD2. Germline CDR1 reads SQVTM; CDR2 reads ANQGSEA. V shed 4 bases, J shed 1 base, and the junction held 2 bases outside the gene matches. There are 14 residues in the CDR3. The CDR3 loop is CSVASGGNTGELFF. The DNA for the CDR3 is TGCAGCGTTGCCAGCGGGGGGAACACCGGGGAGCTGTTTTTT.

The chain uses TRBV7-9 and TRBJ2-7; 9 bases match TRBD1. This CDR3 contains 15 residues. Per the germline V gene, CDR1 is SEHNR and CDR2 is FQNEAQ (reference sequence). The V and J ends lost 6 bases and 5 bases, in that order; junction bases with no gene match: 11. CDR3 coding DNA: TGTGCCAGCAGTCCAACCGGGACAGGGTTCCACGAGCAGTACTTC. It codes for CASSPTGTGFHEQYF.

The rearrangement links TRBV18 to TRBJ2-2, with 13 bases matching TRBD2. Germline lookup yields CDR1 KGHSH and CDR2 LQKENI. J gave up 5 bases and V 3 bases, and 9 bases lay outside the gene matches. The CDR3 is 18 amino acids. The CDR3 nucleotides are TGTGCCAGCTCACCTATCGGACTAGCGGGAGTTGGGACCGGGGAGCTGTTTTTT. It is translated as CASSPIGLAGVGTGELFF.

The CDR3 is CASSLGLAGTNPEQYF. CDR3 DNA: TGTGCCAGCAGCTTGGGACTAGCGGGAACCAATCCCGAGCAGTACTTC. This rearrangement joins TRBV5-8 to TRBJ2-7, with TRBD2 matching 11 bases. Germline CDR1 and CDR2: SGHTS and YDEGEE. J gave up 6 bases and V 0 bases, and 8 bases lay outside the gene matches. The CDR3 runs to 16 residues. Variable domain in full (rest from reference TRBV5-8 and TRBJ2-7): EAGVTQSPTHLIKTRGQQATLRCSPISGHTSVYWYQQALGLGLQFLLWYDEGEERNRGNFPPRFSGRQFPNYSSELNVNALELEDSALYLCASSLGLAGTNPEQYFGPGTRLTVT.

This clone was observed a few times. This chain uses TRBV4-2 with TRBJ2-3; TRBD2 matches at 11 bases. This CDR3 is 17 amino acids long. The germline gives CDR1 LGHNA, CDR2 YNFKEQ. The V gene end was trimmed by 3 bases and the J gene end by 0 bases; junction bases not matched to a gene: 5. The CDR3 protein is CASSHASGRPSTDTQYF. The CDR3 DNA is TGTGCCAGCAGCCACGCTAGCGGGAGGCCTAGCACAGATACGCAGTATTTT.

The chain is built from TRBV7-9 and TRBJ2-4; perhaps TRBD1 as D (5 bases). V was pared by 2 bases and J by 8 bases, with 13 bases between. This CDR3 has 14 residues. Germline V gene data show CDR1 as SEHNR and CDR2 as FQNEAQ (reference sequence). CDR3 loop: CASSLQGVLDIQYF. The CDR3 DNA reads as TGTGCCAGCAGCTTACAAGGGGTTTTGGACATTCAGTACTTC. The full variable domain, completed using reference TRBV7-9 and TRBJ2-4, is DTGVSQNPRHKITKRGQNVTFRCDPISEHNRLYWYRQTLGQGPEFLTYFQNEAQLEKSRLLSDRFSAERPKGSFSTLEIQRTEQGDSAMYLCASSLQGVLDIQYFGAGTRLSVL.

The rearrangement uses TRBV11-1 and TRBJ2-1; possibly TRBD2 for D (6 bases). The CDR3 has 14 amino acids. Deletions cut 4 bases from V and 5 bases from J, with 12 bases between. The germline gives CDR1 SGHAT, CDR2 FQDESV (reference sequence). CDR3 region: CASSSGEVNNEQFF. The CDR3 nucleotides are TGTGCCAGCAGCTCCGGGGAGGTTAACAATGAGCAGTTCTTC.

The genes are TRBV18 and TRBJ2-1, with TRBD2 as a possible D gene (6 bases). Trimming took off 3 bases at V and 4 bases at J, with 10 bases between the two ends. The CDR3 spans 14 residues. Looked up from germline, CDR1 is KGHSH and CDR2 is LQKENI. CDR3 nucleotide sequence: TGTGCCAGCTCACCTCCTAGCGCATACAATGAGCAGTTCTTC. Translating it yields CASSPPSAYNEQFF.

The CDR3 DNA reads TGTGCCAGCAGGGGGACAGGGAAGACCCAGTACTTC. Encoded protein: CASRGTGKTQYF. V is TRBV12-3 or TRBV12-4 and J is TRBJ2-5; 9 nucleotides line up with TRBD1. There are 12 residues in the CDR3. With 6 bases clipped from V and 6 bases from J, the junction kept 2 bases outside the gene matches.

The rearrangement links TRBV2 to TRBJ1-3; D gene ambiguous. The CDR3 totals 15 residues. Trimming took 3 bases from V and 0 from J, leaving 9 bases between them. Germline lookup yields CDR1 SNHLY and CDR2 FYNNEI. CDR3 in amino acids: CASSEQRNSGNTIYF. For the CDR3, the DNA is TGTGCCAGCAGTGAGCAGCGAAACTCTGGAAACACCATATATTTT.

J is TRBJ2-7 and V is TRBV28, with 8 bases fitting TRBD2. The J segment lost 0 bases and the V segment lost 6 bases, leaving 7 bases of the junction unmatched. Germline-derived CDR1 and CDR2 are MDHEN and SYDVKM. The CDR3 loop spans 15 amino acids. The CDR3 region is CASRATSGLSYEQYF. The CDR3 bases are TGTGCCAGCAGAGCTACTAGCGGCCTCTCCTACGAGCAGTACTTC. The variable domain in full, with the rest retrieved from reference TRBV28 and TRBJ2-7, is DVKVTQSSRYLVKRTGEKVFLECVQDMDHENMFWYRQDPGLGLRLIYFSYDVKMKEKGDIPEGYSVSREKKERFSLILESASTNQTSMYLCASRATSGLSYEQYFGPGTRLTVT.

The chain links TRBV9 to TRBJ2-1; 10 nucleotides align to TRBD2. V lost 0 bases to trimming and J lost 9 bases; unmatched junction nucleotides: 12. CDR1 is SGDLS, CDR2 YYNGEE, per germline. The CDR3 contains 17 residues. CDR3: CASSVVTSGKLSGEQFF. The CDR3 DNA sequence: TGTGCCAGCAGCGTAGTAACTAGCGGGAAGCTGTCGGGTGAGCAGTTCTTC.

The chain is built from TRBV6-4 and TRBJ1-3; 8 positions match TRBD1. The germline V gene has CDR1 MRHNA and CDR2 SNTAGT. The V segment lost 7 bases and the J segment 8 bases; nucleotides outside the gene matches: 7. The CDR3 is 13 residues long. CDR3 protein: CASKGTGLHTIYF. As DNA, the CDR3 is TGTGCCAGCAAGGGGACAGGTTTACACACCATATATTTT.

This clone was seen once. CDR3 DNA sequence: TGTGCCAGCAGTGAAGGGGCAGTATCCTACAATGAGCAGTTCTTC. Translating it yields CASSEGAVSYNEQFF. The chain uses TRBV6-1 and TRBJ2-1; D unclear. The V gene lost 1 base and the J gene lost 1 base, with 8 bases spanning the gap. There are 15 residues in the CDR3. Germline V gene sequence: CDR1 MNHNS, CDR2 SASEGT.

The rearrangement links TRBV19 to TRBJ2-7; D is unresolved. Germline lookup yields CDR1 LNHDA and CDR2 SQIVND (reference sequence). V was cut by 3 bases and J by 5 bases, with 14 bases left in between. The CDR3 has 14 residues. The CDR3 bases are TGTGCCAGTAGTATCGGGTCCCTTCTGGACGAGCAGTACTTC. It encodes CASSIGSLLDEQYF.

This clone was detected a few times. This chain joins TRBV6-4 and TRBJ2-2, with 8 positions matching TRBD2. Germline V gene lookup returns CDR1 MRHNA and CDR2 SNTAGT. V gave up 3 bases and J gave up 5 bases; unmatched junction bases: 5. This CDR3 is 15 amino acids long. This CDR3 is CASSETGGATGELFF. The CDR3 bases are TGTGCCAGCAGTGAAACCGGGGGGGCGACCGGGGAGCTGTTTTTT.

The rearrangement uses TRBV10-3 and TRBJ2-7; 8 nucleotides match TRBD2. Germline assignment: CDR1 ENHRY and CDR2 SYGVKD. This CDR3 has 15 residues. The J segment lost 0 bases and the V segment lost 6 bases, leaving 7 bases of the junction unmatched. CDR3 DNA sequence: TGTGCCATCAGGGCGGGGGGCGATAGCTCCTACGAGCAGTACTTC. It translates to CAIRAGGDSSYEQYF.

V is TRBV5-4 and J is TRBJ2-3, with D possibly TRBD1 on 5 matching bases. CDR3 length: 15 residues. V dropped 1 base and J dropped 4 bases, with 13 bases sitting between them. Germline V gives CDR1 SGHNT, CDR2 YYREEE (reference sequence). CDR3: CASSLRGRVADTQYF. CDR3 sequence (DNA): TGTGCCAGCAGCTTGAGAGGCAGGGTAGCAGATACGCAGTATTTT.

This rearrangement joins TRBV19 to TRBJ1-5; 10 bases line up with TRBD1. The CDR3 has 15 amino acids. CDR1 is LNHDA and CDR2 is SQIVND in the germline V gene (reference sequence). The V segment lost 3 bases and the J segment 4 bases; nucleotides outside the gene matches: 3. As DNA, the CDR3 is TGTGCCAGTAGTATGGGGGGACAGGGGAATCAGCCCCAGCATTTT. It is translated as CASSMGGQGNQPQHF.

The V call is TRBV7-9, the J call TRBJ2-1; TRBD2 agrees at 12 bases. The CDR3 totals 19 residues. The germline gives CDR1 SEHNR, CDR2 FQNEAQ (reference sequence). The junction had 11 bases not matched to a gene; V was cut back by 2 bases and J by 3 bases. The CDR3 region is CASSLLNRLAGVLYNEQFF. CDR3 DNA sequence: TGTGCCAGCAGCTTATTAAACCGACTAGCGGGAGTGCTCTACAATGAGCAGTTCTTC.